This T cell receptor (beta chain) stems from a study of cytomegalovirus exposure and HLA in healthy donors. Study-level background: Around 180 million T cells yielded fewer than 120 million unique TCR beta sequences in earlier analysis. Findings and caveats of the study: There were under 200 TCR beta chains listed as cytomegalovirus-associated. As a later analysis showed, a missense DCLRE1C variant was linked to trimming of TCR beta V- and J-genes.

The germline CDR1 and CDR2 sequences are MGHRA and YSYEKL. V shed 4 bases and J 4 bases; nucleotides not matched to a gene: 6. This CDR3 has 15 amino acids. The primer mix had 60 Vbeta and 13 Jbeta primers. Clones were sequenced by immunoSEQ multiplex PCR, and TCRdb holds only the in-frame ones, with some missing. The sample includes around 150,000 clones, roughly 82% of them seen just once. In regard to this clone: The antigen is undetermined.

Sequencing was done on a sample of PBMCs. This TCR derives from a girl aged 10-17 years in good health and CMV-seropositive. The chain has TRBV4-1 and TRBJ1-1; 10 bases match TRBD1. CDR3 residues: CASSRDRGPGTEAFF. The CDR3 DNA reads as TGCGCCAGCAGCCGAGACAGGGGGCCGGGCACTGAAGCTTTCTTT.